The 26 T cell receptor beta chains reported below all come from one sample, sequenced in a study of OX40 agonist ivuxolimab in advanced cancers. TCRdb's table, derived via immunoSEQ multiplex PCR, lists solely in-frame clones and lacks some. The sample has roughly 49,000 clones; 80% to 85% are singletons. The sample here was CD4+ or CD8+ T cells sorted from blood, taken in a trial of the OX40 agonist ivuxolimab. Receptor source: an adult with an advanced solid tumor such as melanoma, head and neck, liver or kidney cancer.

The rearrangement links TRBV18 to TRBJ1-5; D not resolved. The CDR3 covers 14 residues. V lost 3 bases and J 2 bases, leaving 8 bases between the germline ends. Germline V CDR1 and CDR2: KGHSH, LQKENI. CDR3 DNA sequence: TGTGCCAGCTCACCTTCCAGTGGCAATCAGCCCCAGCATTTT. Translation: CASSPSSGNQPQHF.

For the CDR3, the DNA is TGTGCCAGTAGTATAAGCACAGGGAGGGAAGAGACCCAGTACTTC. Protein sequence: CASSISTGREETQYF. V usage is TRBV19 and J usage is TRBJ2-5, with D perhaps TRBD2 (7 bases). This CDR3 region has 15 residues. The V gene's germline CDR1 is LNHDA and CDR2 SQIVND (reference sequence). Trimming shortened V by 2 bases and J by 3 bases, and 13 bases separated the two germline ends. Based on the CDR3 plus reference TRBV19 and TRBJ2-5, the full variable domain is DGGITQSPKYLFRKEGQNVTLSCEQNLNHDAMYWYRQDPGQGLRLIYYSQIVNDFQKGDIAEGYSVSREKKESFPLTVTSAQKNPTAFYLCASSISTGREETQYFGPGTRLLVL.

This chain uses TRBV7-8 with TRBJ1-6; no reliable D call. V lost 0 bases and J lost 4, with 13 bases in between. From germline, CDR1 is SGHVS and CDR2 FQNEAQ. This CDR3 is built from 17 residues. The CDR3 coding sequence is TGTGCCAGCAGCTTAGCGCTAAGTCGGGAGTATAATTCACCCCTCCACTTT. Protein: CASSLALSREYNSPLHF.

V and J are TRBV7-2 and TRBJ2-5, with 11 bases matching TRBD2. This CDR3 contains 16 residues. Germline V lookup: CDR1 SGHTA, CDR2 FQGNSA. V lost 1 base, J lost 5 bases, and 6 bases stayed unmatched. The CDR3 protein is CASSLGVAGGLETQYF. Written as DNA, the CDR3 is TGTGCCAGCAGCTTAGGAGTAGCGGGGGGGCTGGAGACCCAGTACTTC. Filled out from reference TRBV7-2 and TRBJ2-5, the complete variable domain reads GAGVSQSPSNKVTEKGKDVELRCDPISGHTALYWYRQSLGQGLEFLIYFQGNSAPDKSGLPSDRFSAERTGGSVSTLTIQRTQQEDSAVYLCASSLGVAGGLETQYFGPGTRLLVL.

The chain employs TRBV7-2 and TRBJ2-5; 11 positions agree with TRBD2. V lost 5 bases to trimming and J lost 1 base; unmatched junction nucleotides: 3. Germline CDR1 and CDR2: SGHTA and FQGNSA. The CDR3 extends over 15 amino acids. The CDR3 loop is CASSKGLAGQETQYF. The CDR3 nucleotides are TGTGCCAGCAGCAAAGGACTAGCGGGCCAAGAGACCCAGTACTTC. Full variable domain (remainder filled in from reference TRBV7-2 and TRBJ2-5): GAGVSQSPSNKVTEKGKDVELRCDPISGHTALYWYRQSLGQGLEFLIYFQGNSAPDKSGLPSDRFSAERTGGSVSTLTIQRTQQEDSAVYLCASSKGLAGQETQYFGPGTRLLVL.

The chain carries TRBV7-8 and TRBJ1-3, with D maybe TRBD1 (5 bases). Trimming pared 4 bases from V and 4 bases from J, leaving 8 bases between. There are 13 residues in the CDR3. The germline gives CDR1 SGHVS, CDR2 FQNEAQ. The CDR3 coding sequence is TGTGCCAGCAGCTCGTCAGGGGGAAACACCATATATTTT. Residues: CASSSSGGNTIYF.

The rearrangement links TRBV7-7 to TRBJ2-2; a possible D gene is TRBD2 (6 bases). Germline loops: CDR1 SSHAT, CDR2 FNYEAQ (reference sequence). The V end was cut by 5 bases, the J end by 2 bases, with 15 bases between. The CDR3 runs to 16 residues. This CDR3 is CASSPGRTVNTGELFF. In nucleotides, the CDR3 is TGTGCCAGCAGCCCGGGGAGGACGGTAAACACCGGGGAGCTGTTTTTT.

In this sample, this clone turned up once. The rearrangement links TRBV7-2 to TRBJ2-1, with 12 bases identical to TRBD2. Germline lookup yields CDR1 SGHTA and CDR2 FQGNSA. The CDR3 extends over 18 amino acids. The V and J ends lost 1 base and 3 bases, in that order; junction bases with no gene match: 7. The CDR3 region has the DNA TGTGCCAGCAGCTTAGGACCACTAGCGGGGGGCTTCTACAATGAGCAGTTCTTC. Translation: CASSLGPLAGGFYNEQFF.

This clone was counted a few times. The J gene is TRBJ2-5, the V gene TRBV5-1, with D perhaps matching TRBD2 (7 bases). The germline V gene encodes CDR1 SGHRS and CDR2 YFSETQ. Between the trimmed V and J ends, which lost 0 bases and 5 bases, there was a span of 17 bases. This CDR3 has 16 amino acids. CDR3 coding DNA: TGCGCCAGCAGCTTGGGGACCGCGGGGGCACGGGAGACCCAGTACTTC. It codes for CASSLGTAGARETQYF.

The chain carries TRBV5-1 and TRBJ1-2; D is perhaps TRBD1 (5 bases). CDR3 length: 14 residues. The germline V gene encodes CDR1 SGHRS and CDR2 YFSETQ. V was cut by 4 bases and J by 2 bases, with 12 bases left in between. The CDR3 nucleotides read TGCGCCAGCAGCCCGGGGGGAGCGAACTATGGCTACACCTTC. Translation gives CASSPGGANYGYTF. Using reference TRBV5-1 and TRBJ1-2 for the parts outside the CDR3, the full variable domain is KAGVTQTPRYLIKTRGQQVTLSCSPISGHRSVSWYQQTPGQGLQFLFEYFSETQRNKGNFPGRFSGRQFSNSRSEMNVSTLELGDSALYLCASSPGGANYGYTFGSGTRLTVV.

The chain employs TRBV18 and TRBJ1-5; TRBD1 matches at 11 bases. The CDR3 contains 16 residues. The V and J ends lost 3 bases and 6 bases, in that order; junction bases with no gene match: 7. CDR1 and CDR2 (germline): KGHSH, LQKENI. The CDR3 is CASSPIGQGASQPQHF. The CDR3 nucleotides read TGTGCCAGCTCACCGATTGGACAGGGGGCCTCTCAGCCCCAGCATTTT.

CDR3 coding DNA: TGTGCCAGCAGTGGGTATAGCGGGACCACAGATACGCAGTATTTT. This translates into CASSGYSGTTDTQYF. V is TRBV2 and J is TRBJ2-3, with 8 bases lining up with TRBD2. Germline CDR1 reads SNHLY; CDR2 reads FYNNEI. V was pared by 4 bases and J by 2 bases, with 5 bases of the junction left unmatched. This CDR3 is 15 amino acids long.

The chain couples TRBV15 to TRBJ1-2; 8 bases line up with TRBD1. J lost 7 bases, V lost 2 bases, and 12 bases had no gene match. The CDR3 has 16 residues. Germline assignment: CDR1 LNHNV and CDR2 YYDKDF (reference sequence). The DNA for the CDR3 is TGTGCCACCAGCAGAACTACGGACAGGGTAGGCTCTGGCTACACCTTC. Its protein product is CATSRTTDRVGSGYTF.

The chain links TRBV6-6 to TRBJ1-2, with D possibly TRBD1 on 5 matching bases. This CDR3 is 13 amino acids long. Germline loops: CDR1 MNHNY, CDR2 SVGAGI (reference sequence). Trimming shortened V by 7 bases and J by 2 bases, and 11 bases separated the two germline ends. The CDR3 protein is CASTGRINYGYTF. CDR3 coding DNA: TGTGCCAGCACGGGACGCATCAACTATGGCTACACCTTC.

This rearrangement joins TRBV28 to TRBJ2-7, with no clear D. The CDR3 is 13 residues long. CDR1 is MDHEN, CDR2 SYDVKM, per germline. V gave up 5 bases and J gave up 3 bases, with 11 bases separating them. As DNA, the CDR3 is TGTGCCAGCAGTCGCCTGAGTTACTACGAGCAGTACTTC. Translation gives CASSRLSYYEQYF.

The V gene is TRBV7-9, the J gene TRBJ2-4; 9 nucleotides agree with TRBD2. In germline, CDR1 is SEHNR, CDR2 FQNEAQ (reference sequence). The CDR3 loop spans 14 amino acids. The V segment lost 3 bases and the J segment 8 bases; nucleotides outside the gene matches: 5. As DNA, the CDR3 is TGTGCCAGCAGCTTCTCTAGCGGGGTTGACATTCAGTACTTC. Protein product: CASSFSSGVDIQYF.

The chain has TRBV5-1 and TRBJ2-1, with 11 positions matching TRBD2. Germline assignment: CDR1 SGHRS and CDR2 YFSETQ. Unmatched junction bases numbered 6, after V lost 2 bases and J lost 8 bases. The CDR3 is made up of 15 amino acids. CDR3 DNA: TGCGCCAGCAGCTTTGTAGCGGGGGGGCGCGATGAGCAGTTCTTC. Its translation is CASSFVAGGRDEQFF.

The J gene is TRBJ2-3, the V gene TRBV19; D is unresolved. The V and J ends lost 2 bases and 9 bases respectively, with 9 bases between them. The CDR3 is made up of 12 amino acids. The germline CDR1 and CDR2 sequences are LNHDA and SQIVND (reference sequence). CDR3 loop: CASSISPRTQYF. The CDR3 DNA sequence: TGTGCCAGTAGTATATCGCCCCGGACGCAGTATTTT.

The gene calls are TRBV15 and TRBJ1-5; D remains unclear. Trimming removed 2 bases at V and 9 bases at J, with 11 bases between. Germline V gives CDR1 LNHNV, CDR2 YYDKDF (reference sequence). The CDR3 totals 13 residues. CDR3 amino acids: CATSRQSTLPQHF. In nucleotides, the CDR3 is TGTGCCACCAGCAGACAGTCGACTTTGCCCCAGCATTTT.

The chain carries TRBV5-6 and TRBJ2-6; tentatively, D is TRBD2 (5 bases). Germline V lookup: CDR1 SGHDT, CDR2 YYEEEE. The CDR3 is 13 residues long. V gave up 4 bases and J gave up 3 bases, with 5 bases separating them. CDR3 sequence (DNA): TGTGCCAGCAGCGGGAGTGGGGCCAACGTCCTGACTTTC. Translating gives CASSGSGANVLTF.

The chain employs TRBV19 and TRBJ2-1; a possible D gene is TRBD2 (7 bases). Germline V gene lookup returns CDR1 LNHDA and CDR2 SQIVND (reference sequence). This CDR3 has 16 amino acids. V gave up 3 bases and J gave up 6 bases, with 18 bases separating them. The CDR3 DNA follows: TGTGCCAGTAGTATCGCGGGGGACCCAGGGGTCAATGAGCAGTTCTTC. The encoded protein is CASSIAGDPGVNEQFF.

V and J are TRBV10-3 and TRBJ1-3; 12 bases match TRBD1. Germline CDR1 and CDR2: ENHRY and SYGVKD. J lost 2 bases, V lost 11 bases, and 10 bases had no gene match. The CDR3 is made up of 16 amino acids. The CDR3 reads CAVRDRGLQAGNTIYF. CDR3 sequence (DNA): TGTGCCGTCCGGGACAGGGGGCTCCAGGCTGGAAACACCATATATTTT.

The CDR3 sequence is CASAKGQELTGELFF. The DNA of the CDR3 is TGTGCCAGCGCCAAGGGACAGGAGCTCACCGGGGAGCTGTTTTTT. This chain connects TRBV18 to TRBJ2-2; 8 nucleotides align to TRBD1. CDR3 length: 15 amino acids. Germline CDR1 KGHSH, CDR2 LQKENI. After removal of 8 bases from V and 4 bases from J, the junction contained 9 bases not matched to a gene. Full variable domain (missing parts from reference TRBV18 and TRBJ2-2): NAGVMQNPRHLVRRRGQEARLRCSPMKGHSHVYWYRQLPEEGLKFMVYLQKENIIDESGMPKERFSAEFPKEGPSILRIQQVVRGDSAAYFCASAKGQELTGELFFGEGSRLTVL.

The CDR3 coding sequence is TGCAGCGTTGAAGGGGCCCAGGCGTCTGTTCTCTATGGCTACACCTTC. It codes for CSVEGAQASVLYGYTF. The rearrangement uses TRBV29-1 and TRBJ1-2; D is unclear. Trimming pared 1 base from V and 4 bases from J, leaving 19 bases between. CDR3 length: 16 residues. CDR1 and CDR2 from the germline V gene are SQVTM and ANQGSEA. Complete variable domain (other parts from reference TRBV29-1 and TRBJ1-2): SAVISQKPSRDICQRGTSLTIQCQVDSQVTMMFWYRQQPGQSLTLIATANQGSEATYESGFVIDKFPISRPNLTFSTLTVSNMSPEDSSIYLCSVEGAQASVLYGYTFGSGTRLTVV.

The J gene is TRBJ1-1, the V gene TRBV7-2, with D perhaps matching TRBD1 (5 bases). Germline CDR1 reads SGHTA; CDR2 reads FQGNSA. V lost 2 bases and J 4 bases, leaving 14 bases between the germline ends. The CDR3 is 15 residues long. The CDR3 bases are TGTGCCAGCAGCTTAACCGTCAGGGCAACCACTGAAGCTTTCTTT. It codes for CASSLTVRATTEAFF.

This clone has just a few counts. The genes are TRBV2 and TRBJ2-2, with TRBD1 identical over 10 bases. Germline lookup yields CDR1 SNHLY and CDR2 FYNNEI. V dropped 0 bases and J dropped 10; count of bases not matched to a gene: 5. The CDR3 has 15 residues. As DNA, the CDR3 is TGTGCCAGCAGTGAAGCGGTTGGGACAGGGGAGGAGCTGTTTTTT. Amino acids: CASSEAVGTGEELFF.